These 27 T cell receptor beta chains share one sample of origin, sequenced in a study of cytomegalovirus exposure and HLA in healthy donors. The PCR was carried out with 60 Vbeta primers and 13 Jbeta primers. Profiling relied on immunoSEQ multiplex PCR, and the TCRdb table lists in-frame clones only, not all of them. The sample has about 230,000 clones, 80% to 90% seen once. The material sequenced was PBMCs. The origin of the receptors is a girl aged 2-10 years in good health and CMV-seronegative.

This clone was picked up one time. The rearrangement joins TRBV13 to TRBJ2-7; 8 bases are a match to TRBD1. The V gene's germline CDR1 is PRHDT and CDR2 FYEKMQ (reference sequence). The CDR3 is made up of 13 amino acids. V was clipped by 5 bases and J by 4 bases; unmatched bases: 4. The CDR3 loop reads CASSGQGAYEQYF. CDR3 nucleotide sequence: TGTGCCAGCAGCGGCCAGGGGGCATACGAGCAGTACTTC.

The V and J genes are TRBV5-5 and TRBJ1-1; D unresolved. With 4 bases removed from V and 1 base from J, the gap between germline ends came to 11 bases. There are 14 residues in the CDR3. Germline lookup yields CDR1 SGHKS and CDR2 YYEKEE (reference sequence). Here the CDR3 reads CASSVIGGNTEAFF. The CDR3 region has the DNA TGTGCCAGCAGCGTAATTGGCGGGAACACTGAAGCTTTCTTT.

This chain joins TRBV30 and TRBJ2-7; 7 bases are a match to TRBD2. Germline-derived CDR1 and CDR2 are GTSNPN and SVGIG (reference sequence). The CDR3 sequence is 11 residues long. Trimming took 3 bases from V and 5 from J; bases not matched to a gene: 1. Written as DNA, the CDR3 is TGTGCCTGGAGCGGGGGGAACGAGCAGTACTTC. It is translated as CAWSGGNEQYF.

CDR3 sequence reads: CASSLEPDRVEQFF. CDR3 sequence (DNA): TGCGCCAGCAGCTTGGAGCCGGACAGAGTCGAGCAGTTCTTC. The rearrangement links TRBV5-1 to TRBJ2-1, with D possibly being TRBD1 (6 bases). The germline V gene has CDR1 SGHRS and CDR2 YFSETQ. The CDR3 sequence is 14 residues long. V shed 0 bases and J shed 10 bases, with 14 bases lying between them.

V and J are TRBV7-8 and TRBJ2-5; no firm D call. The DNA end favors TRBJ2-7, so the J call may be wrong. In germline, CDR1 is SGHVS, CDR2 FQNEAQ. The CDR3 is 15 residues long. Here the CDR3 DNA reads TGTGCCAGCAGCCTAGAAACCGACGGGTCCTACGAGCAGTACTTC. This sequence encodes CASSLETDGSYEQYF.

The chain carries TRBV5-4 and TRBJ2-1, with 8 bases lining up with TRBD2. The V gene's germline CDR1 is SGHNT and CDR2 YYREEE (reference sequence). The trim removed 3 bases at V and 3 bases at J, leaving 5 bases unmatched. This CDR3 has 15 residues. Written as DNA, the CDR3 is TGTGCCAGCAGCTCGGGACTAGGTCTCTACAATGAGCAGTTCTTC. Encoded protein: CASSSGLGLYNEQFF.

The rearrangement joins TRBV11-2 to TRBJ1-1; TRBD1 might be the D (5 bases). With 10 bases removed from V and 1 base from J, the gap between germline ends came to 16 bases. This CDR3 spans 14 amino acids. Germline V gene data show CDR1 as SGHAT and CDR2 as FQNNGV. CDR3 in DNA: TGTGCCACCACGGCCAGGGCCTCGAACACTGAAGCTTTCTTT. Its protein is CATTARASNTEAFF.

The rearrangement links TRBV11-3 to TRBJ2-5, with D maybe TRBD1 (5 bases). Per the germline V gene, CDR1 is SGHNT and CDR2 is YENEEA. CDR3 size: 13 residues. Trimming removed 5 bases from V and 9 bases from J, with 16 bases in between. The CDR3 DNA is TGTGCCAGCAGCCACGACGGACAACAGGCCCAGTACTTC. It codes for CASSHDGQQAQYF.

The V and J genes are TRBV10-3 and TRBJ2-1; a weak D match, TRBD2 (6 bases). Germline V gene data show CDR1 as ENHRY and CDR2 as SYGVKD. The CDR3 is 15 amino acids. With 4 bases removed from V and 7 bases from J, the gap between germline ends came to 17 bases. The CDR3 spells CAISVLLSLANEQFF. Here the CDR3 DNA reads TGTGCCATCAGTGTTCTCCTTTCACTAGCAAATGAGCAGTTCTTC.

This clone was found a few times. V and J are TRBV28 and TRBJ2-7; the D is unclear. The CDR3 is 12 residues long. The V end lost 6 bases, the J end lost 3 bases, and 9 bases lay between the germline ends. Germline V gives CDR1 MDHEN, CDR2 SYDVKM. The CDR3 loop is CASSSTNYEQYF. In nucleotides, the CDR3 is TGTGCCAGCAGCTCTACCAACTACGAGCAGTACTTC.

This clone turned up a few times. The V call is TRBV7-3, the J call TRBJ2-1; 7 bases line up with TRBD2. V gave up 1 base and J gave up 4 bases; unmatched junction bases: 7. Looked up from germline, CDR1 is SGHTA and CDR2 is FQGTGA. The CDR3 extends over 16 amino acids. The CDR3 nucleotides read TGTGCCAGCAGCTTAATGCACAGCGGGGCTTACAATGAGCAGTTCTTC. Amino acids: CASSLMHSGAYNEQFF.

This rearrangement joins TRBV19 to TRBJ2-1; D gene unclear. The CDR3 runs to 12 residues. V lost 7 bases, J lost 9 bases, and 13 bases lay in between. CDR1 and CDR2 (germline): LNHDA, SQIVND (reference sequence). CDR3 DNA: TGTGCCAGTACCTCCCCCCCGGGTGAGCAGTTCTTC. Protein: CASTSPPGEQFF.

The V and J genes are TRBV4-1 and TRBJ2-1; possible D gene TRBD2, 6 bases. Trimming removed 0 bases from V and 5 bases from J, with 14 bases in between. The CDR3 length is 16 residues. CDR1 and CDR2 from the germline V gene are MGHRA and YSYEKL. CDR3 sequence reads: CASSQERGRRDNEQFF. The CDR3 DNA sequence: TGCGCCAGCAGCCAAGAACGAGGGAGGAGAGACAATGAGCAGTTCTTC.

This chain connects TRBV19 to TRBJ2-6; 9 bases line up with TRBD1. CDR1 LNHDA and CDR2 SQIVND come from the germline V gene (reference sequence). The CDR3 consists of 19 residues. V dropped 7 bases and J dropped 3; count of bases not matched to a gene: 16. CDR3 in amino acids: CASNQIPGQGTFGANVLTF. CDR3 nucleotides: TGTGCCAGTAACCAAATACCGGGACAGGGCACCTTTGGGGCCAACGTCCTGACTTTC.

The chain has TRBV9 and TRBJ2-7; D is ambiguous. CDR1 is SGDLS, CDR2 YYNGEE, per germline. The CDR3 spans 11 residues. V lost 4 bases, J lost 1 base, and 3 bases lay in between. In DNA, the CDR3 is TGTGCCAGCAGCCCGTCCTACGAGCAGTACTTC. It codes for CASSPSYEQYF. The whole variable domain, filled in from reference TRBV9 and TRBJ2-7, reads DSGVTQTPKHLITATGQRVTLRCSPRSGDLSVYWYQQSLDQGLQFLIQYYNGEERAKGNILERFSAQQFPDLHSELNLSSLELGDSALYFCASSPSYEQYFGPGTRLTVT.

This chain uses TRBV18 with TRBJ1-5; D gene uncertain. The length of the CDR3 is 15 residues. Germline V lookup: CDR1 KGHSH, CDR2 LQKENI. Deletions cut 2 bases from V and 1 base from J, with 9 bases between. The DNA for the CDR3 is TGTGCCAGCTCACCAGACACTTTAAGCAATCAGCCCCAGCATTTT. It translates to CASSPDTLSNQPQHF.

The chain couples TRBV6-5 to TRBJ2-7; perhaps TRBD1 as D (6 bases). In germline, CDR1 is MNHEY, CDR2 SVGAGI. V lost 6 bases and J lost 1, with 13 bases in between. The CDR3 totals 14 residues. CDR3 DNA sequence: TGTGCCAGCAGCCGGAACAGGGCGTCCTACGAGCAGTACTTC. It translates to CASSRNRASYEQYF.

In nucleotides, the CDR3 is TGTGCTAGTGGTTTGGGGACAGTACGCACAGATACGCAGTATTTT. Its protein product is CASGLGTVRTDTQYF. This chain connects TRBV12-5 to TRBJ2-3; possibly TRBD1 for D (6 bases). Per germline, CDR1 LGHNT and CDR2 FRNRAP. Trimming cost V 1 base and J 1 base, with 9 bases left between them. This CDR3 is 15 amino acids long. The whole variable domain, remainder taken from reference TRBV12-5 and TRBJ2-3, is DARVTQTPRHKVTEMGQEVTMRCQPILGHNTVFWYRQTMMQGLELLAYFRNRAPLDDSGMPKDRFSAEMPDATLATLKIQPSEPRDSAVYFCASGLGTVRTDTQYFGPGTRLTVL.

CDR3 protein: CASSPRGSREKLFF. The CDR3 coding sequence is TGTGCCAGCAGCCCCAGGGGGTCTCGTGAAAAACTGTTTTTT. V is TRBV6-5 and J is TRBJ1-4; 7 bases agree with TRBD1. The CDR3 is made up of 14 amino acids. The germline gives CDR1 MNHEY, CDR2 SVGAGI. V was clipped by 6 bases and J by 7 bases; unmatched bases: 8.

The J gene is TRBJ1-2, the V gene TRBV20-1; TRBD1 matches at 7 bases. Germline V gives CDR1 DFQATT, CDR2 SNEGSKA (reference sequence). The CDR3 is 10 amino acids. CDR3 in DNA: TGCAGCGGACAGGCCTATGGCTACACCTTC. Translating it yields CSGQAYGYTF.

The rearrangement links TRBV7-9 to TRBJ2-5; D uncertain. This CDR3 is built from 14 residues. Germline V gene data show CDR1 as SEHNR and CDR2 as FQNEAQ (reference sequence). Deletions cut 2 bases from V and 3 bases from J, with 10 bases between. CDR3 coding DNA: TGTGCCAGCAGCTTAATTCCGGAGAAAGAGACCCAGTACTTC. Encoded protein: CASSLIPEKETQYF.

The gene calls are TRBV5-4 and TRBJ2-5, with D unclear. CDR3 length equals 13 residues. Germline CDR1 is SGHNT and CDR2 is YYREEE (reference sequence). V shed 0 bases and J shed 4 bases, with 7 bases lying between them. Here the CDR3 reads CASSLDFGETQYF. The CDR3 DNA is TGTGCCAGCAGCTTGGATTTCGGAGAGACCCAGTACTTC.

The chain combines TRBV9 with TRBJ2-3, with 9 nucleotides matching TRBD2. The V gene end was trimmed by 4 bases and the J gene end by 1 base; junction bases not matched to a gene: 10. CDR3 length: 17 amino acids. Germline CDR1 SGDLS, CDR2 YYNGEE. In DNA form, the CDR3 reads TGTGCCAGCAGCTCCCGCGGGGCTAGCGGGGGCACAGATACGCAGTATTTT. Protein: CASSSRGASGGTDTQYF. Filled out from reference TRBV9 and TRBJ2-3, the complete variable domain reads DSGVTQTPKHLITATGQRVTLRCSPRSGDLSVYWYQQSLDQGLQFLIQYYNGEERAKGNILERFSAQQFPDLHSELNLSSLELGDSALYFCASSSRGASGGTDTQYFGPGTRLTVL.

The CDR3: CASSLTNPWTGSTYNEQFF. In nucleotides, the CDR3 is TGTGCCAGCAGCTTGACTAACCCCTGGACAGGCAGCACCTACAATGAGCAGTTCTTC. V is TRBV5-6 and J is TRBJ2-1; 7 nucleotides agree with TRBD1. CDR1 SGHDT and CDR2 YYEEEE come from the germline V gene. The trim removed 1 base at V and 2 bases at J, leaving 15 bases unmatched. CDR3 length equals 19 residues.

This chain links TRBV18 with TRBJ1-3; 8 bases agree with TRBD1. This CDR3 comprises 17 residues. The ends lost 5 bases at V and 4 bases at J; junction bases unmatched: 13. Germline CDR1 KGHSH, CDR2 LQKENI. The DNA for the CDR3 is TGTGCCAGCTCATCAATGCCTTCAGGGGGCTCGGGAAACACCATATATTTT. Translation gives CASSSMPSGGSGNTIYF.

Only a few counts were recorded for this clone. The gene calls are TRBV6-4 and TRBJ2-7; perhaps TRBD1 as D (6 bases). CDR1 and CDR2 from the germline V gene are MRHNA and SNTAGT. Trimming removed 2 bases at V and 5 bases at J, with 16 bases between. This CDR3 region has 15 residues. CDR3 DNA sequence: TGTGCCAGCAGTGACAGGGCAGGGGCGAGGAACGAGCAGTACTTC. Translated: CASSDRAGARNEQYF.

This rearrangement joins TRBV11-2 to TRBJ2-7; 13 nucleotides align to TRBD2. This CDR3 has 17 residues. CDR1 and CDR2 from the germline V gene are SGHAT and FQNNGV. The V segment lost 3 bases and the J segment 6 bases; nucleotides outside the gene matches: 11. As DNA, the CDR3 is TGTGCCAGCAGCTTCCGGACTAGCGGGAGAATGCTCGGCGAGCAGTACTTC. Its protein is CASSFRTSGRMLGEQYF.